The T cell receptor beta chain described here comes from a study of CD8+ T cells in alopecia areata. Study results and limitations: In scalp, tofacitinib significantly decreased clonality and expanded CD8+ clones among the top 100.

This clone was detected only a few times. Its cognate antigen is unknown. Treatment reported: oral pan-JAK inhibitor, 5-10 mg twice daily. Following RNA extraction, reverse transcription yielded cDNA that acted as the sequencing template. The method was immunoSEQ multiplex PCR; TCRdb's version includes in-frame clones alone and lacks a portion of them. Of approximately 45,000 clones in the sample, less than 70% were seen once. There are 15 residues in the CDR3. V lost 3 bases to trimming and J lost 4 bases; unmatched junction nucleotides: 6. Germline V gene sequence: CDR1 SGHRS, CDR2 YFSETQ. V and J are TRBV5-1 and TRBJ2-1; 8 positions match TRBD2. This sequence was found in a human donor with alopecia areata. Here the sequenced sample was CD8+ T cells sorted from blood, taken at week 4, from a patient treated with tofacitinib. The CDR3 region has the DNA TGCGCCAGCAGCTACAGCGGGGGAGCGTACAATGAGCAGTTCTTC. It codes for CASSYSGGAYNEQFF.